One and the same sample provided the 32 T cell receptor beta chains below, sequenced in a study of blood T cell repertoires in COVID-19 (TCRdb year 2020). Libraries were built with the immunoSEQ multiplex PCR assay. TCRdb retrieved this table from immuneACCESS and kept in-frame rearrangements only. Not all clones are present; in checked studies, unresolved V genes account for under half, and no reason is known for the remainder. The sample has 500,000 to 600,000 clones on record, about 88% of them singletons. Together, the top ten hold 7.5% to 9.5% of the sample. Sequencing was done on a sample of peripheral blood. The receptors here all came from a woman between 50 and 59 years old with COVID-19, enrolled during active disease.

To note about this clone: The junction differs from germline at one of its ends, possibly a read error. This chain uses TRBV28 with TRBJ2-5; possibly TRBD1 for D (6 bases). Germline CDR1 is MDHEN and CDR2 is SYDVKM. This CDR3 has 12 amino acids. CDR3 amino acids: CASRGQREIQYF. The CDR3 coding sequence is TGTGCCAGCAGAGGACAGAGAGAGATCCAGTACTTC. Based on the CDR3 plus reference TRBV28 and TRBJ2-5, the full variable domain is DVKVTQSSRYLVKRTGEKVFLECVQDMDHENMFWYRQDPGLGLRLIYFSYDVKMKEKGDIPEGYSVSREKKERFSLILESASTNQTSMYLCASRGQREIQYFGPGTRLLVL.

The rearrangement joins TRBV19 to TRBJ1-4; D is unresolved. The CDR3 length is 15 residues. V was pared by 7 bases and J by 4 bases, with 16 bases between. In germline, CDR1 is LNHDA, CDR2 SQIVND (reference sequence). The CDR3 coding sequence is TGTGCCAGTACCACGGGGAGGAGCAGTAATGAAAAACTGTTTTTT. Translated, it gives CASTTGRSSNEKLFF.

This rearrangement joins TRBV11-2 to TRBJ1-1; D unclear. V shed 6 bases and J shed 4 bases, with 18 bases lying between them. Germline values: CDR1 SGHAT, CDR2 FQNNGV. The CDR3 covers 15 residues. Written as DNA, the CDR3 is TGTGCCAGCAGTATCCTTCCCATCAGTCGCACTGAAGCTTTCTTT. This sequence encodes CASSILPISRTEAFF.

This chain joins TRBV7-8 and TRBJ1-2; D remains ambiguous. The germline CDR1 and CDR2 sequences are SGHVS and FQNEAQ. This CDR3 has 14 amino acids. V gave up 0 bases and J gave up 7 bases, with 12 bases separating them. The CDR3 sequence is CASSLATRAGGYTF. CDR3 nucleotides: TGTGCCAGCAGCTTAGCGACAAGGGCGGGTGGCTACACCTTC. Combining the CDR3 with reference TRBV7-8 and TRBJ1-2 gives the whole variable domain GAGVSQSPRYKVAKRGQDVALRCDPISGHVSLFWYQQALGQGPEFLTYFQNEAQLDKSGLPSDRFFAERPEGSVSTLKIQRTQQEDSAVYLCASSLATRAGGYTFGSGTRLTVV.

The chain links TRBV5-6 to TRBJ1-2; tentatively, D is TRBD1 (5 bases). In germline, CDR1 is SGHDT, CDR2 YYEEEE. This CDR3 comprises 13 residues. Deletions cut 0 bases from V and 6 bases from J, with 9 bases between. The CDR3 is CASSLGAGHGYTF. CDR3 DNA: TGTGCCAGCAGCTTGGGGGCAGGGCATGGCTACACCTTC.

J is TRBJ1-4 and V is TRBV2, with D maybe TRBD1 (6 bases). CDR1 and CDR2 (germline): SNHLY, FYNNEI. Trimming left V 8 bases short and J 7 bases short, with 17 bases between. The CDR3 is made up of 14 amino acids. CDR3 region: CASQAWGPGEKLFF. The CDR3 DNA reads TGTGCCAGCCAGGCATGGGGGCCGGGTGAAAAACTGTTTTTT.

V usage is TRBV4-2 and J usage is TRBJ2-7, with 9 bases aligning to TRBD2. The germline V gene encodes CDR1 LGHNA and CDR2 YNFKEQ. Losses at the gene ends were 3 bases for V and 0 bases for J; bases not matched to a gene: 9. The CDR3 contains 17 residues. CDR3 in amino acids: CASSHPPASGASYEQYF. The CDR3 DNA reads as TGTGCCAGCAGCCACCCCCCGGCTAGCGGGGCCTCCTACGAGCAGTACTTC.

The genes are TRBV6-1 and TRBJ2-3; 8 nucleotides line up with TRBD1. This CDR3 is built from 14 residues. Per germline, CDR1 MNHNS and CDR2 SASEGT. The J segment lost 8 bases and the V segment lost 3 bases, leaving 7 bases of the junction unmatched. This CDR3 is CASSEQGAQSTQYF. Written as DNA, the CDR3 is TGTGCCAGCAGTGAGCAGGGGGCGCAGTCTACGCAGTATTTT.

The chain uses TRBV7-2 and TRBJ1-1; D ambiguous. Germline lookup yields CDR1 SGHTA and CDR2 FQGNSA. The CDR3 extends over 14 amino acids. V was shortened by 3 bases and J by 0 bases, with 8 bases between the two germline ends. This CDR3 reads CASSLGRMNTEAFF. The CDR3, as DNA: TGTGCCAGCAGCTTGGGCCGAATGAACACTGAAGCTTTCTTT.

This CDR3 is CAIRGQTGGTGELFF. DNA of the CDR3: TGTGCCATCAGGGGACAGACCGGCGGCACCGGGGAGCTGTTTTTT. The J gene is TRBJ2-2, the V gene TRBV10-3; 7 bases are shared with TRBD1. The CDR3 is made up of 15 amino acids. Germline V gene lookup returns CDR1 ENHRY and CDR2 SYGVKD. J gave up 4 bases and V 6 bases, and 8 bases lay outside the gene matches.

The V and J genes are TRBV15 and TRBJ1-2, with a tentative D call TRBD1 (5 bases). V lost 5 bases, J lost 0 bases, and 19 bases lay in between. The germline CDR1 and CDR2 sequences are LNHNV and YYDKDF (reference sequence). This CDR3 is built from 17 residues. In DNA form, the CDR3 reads TGTGCCACCAGCCCGCCAGCAGGGAAGAAAGCTAACTATGGCTACACCTTC. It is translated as CATSPPAGKKANYGYTF.

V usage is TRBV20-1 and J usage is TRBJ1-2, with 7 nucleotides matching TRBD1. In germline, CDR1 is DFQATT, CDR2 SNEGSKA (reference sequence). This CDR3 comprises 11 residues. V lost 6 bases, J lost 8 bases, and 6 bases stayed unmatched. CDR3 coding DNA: TGCAGTGCCTCTGCCAGGGGGGGCTACACCTTC. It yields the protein CSASARGGYTF.

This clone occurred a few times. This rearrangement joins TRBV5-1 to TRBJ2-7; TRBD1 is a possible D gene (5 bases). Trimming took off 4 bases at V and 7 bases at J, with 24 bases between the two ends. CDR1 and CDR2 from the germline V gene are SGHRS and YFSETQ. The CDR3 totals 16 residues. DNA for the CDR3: TGCGCCAGCAGCCTGGACGGACAATTGGCCCTAGTGGAGCAGTACTTC. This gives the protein CASSLDGQLALVEQYF.

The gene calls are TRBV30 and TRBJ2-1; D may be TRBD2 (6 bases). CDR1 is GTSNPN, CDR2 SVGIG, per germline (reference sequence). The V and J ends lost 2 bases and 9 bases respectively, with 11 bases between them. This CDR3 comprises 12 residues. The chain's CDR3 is CAWSFGGGEQFF. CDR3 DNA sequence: TGTGCCTGGAGTTTTGGGGGAGGTGAGCAGTTCTTC.

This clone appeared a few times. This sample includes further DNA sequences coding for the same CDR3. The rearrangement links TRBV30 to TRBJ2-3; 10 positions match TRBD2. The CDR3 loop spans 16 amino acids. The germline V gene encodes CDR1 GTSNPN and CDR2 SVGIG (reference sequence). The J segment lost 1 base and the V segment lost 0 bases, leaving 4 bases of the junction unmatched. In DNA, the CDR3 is TGTGCCTGGAGTGTTGGTCTAGCGGGGGGCACAGATACGCAGTATTTT. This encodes CAWSVGLAGGTDTQYF.

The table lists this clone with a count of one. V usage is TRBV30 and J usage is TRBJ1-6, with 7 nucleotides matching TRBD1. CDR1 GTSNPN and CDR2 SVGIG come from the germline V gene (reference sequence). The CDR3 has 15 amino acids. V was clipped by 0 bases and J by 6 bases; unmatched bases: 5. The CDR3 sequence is CAWSVRQGGNSPLHF. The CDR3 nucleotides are TGTGCCTGGAGTGTACGACAGGGCGGTAATTCACCCCTCCACTTT. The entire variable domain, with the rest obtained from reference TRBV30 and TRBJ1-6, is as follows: SQTIHQWPATLVQPVGSPLSLECTVEGTSNPNLYWYRQAAGRGLQLLFYSVGIGQISSEVPQNLSASRPQDRQFILSSKKLLLSDSGFYLCAWSVRQGGNSPLHFGNGTRLTVT.

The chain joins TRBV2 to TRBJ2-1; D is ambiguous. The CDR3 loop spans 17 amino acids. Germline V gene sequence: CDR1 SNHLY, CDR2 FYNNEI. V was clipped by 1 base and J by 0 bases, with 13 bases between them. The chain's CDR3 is CASSEEGLTGSYNEQFF. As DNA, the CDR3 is TGTGCCAGCAGTGAAGAAGGATTAACGGGCTCCTACAATGAGCAGTTCTTC.

CDR3 amino acids: CASRGAGTSGAQYF. DNA for the CDR3: TGTGCCAGCAGGGGCGCCGGGACTAGCGGCGCGCAGTATTTT. The chain combines TRBV6-4 with TRBJ2-3, with 11 nucleotides matching TRBD2. The CDR3 contains 14 residues. CDR1 is MRHNA, CDR2 SNTAGT, per germline. Trimming removed 6 bases from V and 10 bases from J; junction bases left unmatched: 9.

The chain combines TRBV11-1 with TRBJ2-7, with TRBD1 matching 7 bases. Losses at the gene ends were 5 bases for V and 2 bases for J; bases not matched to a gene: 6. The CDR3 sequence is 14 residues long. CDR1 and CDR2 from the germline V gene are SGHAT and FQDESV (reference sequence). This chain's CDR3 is CASSVRQGTYEQYF. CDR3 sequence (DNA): TGTGCCAGCAGCGTAAGACAGGGCACCTACGAGCAGTACTTC.

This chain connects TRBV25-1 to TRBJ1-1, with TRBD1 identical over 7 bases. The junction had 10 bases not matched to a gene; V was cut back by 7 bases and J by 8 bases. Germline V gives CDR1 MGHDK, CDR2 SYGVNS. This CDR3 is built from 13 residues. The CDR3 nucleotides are TGTGCCAGCAATCTAAACACAGGGGAGGAAGCTTTCTTT. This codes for CASNLNTGEEAFF.

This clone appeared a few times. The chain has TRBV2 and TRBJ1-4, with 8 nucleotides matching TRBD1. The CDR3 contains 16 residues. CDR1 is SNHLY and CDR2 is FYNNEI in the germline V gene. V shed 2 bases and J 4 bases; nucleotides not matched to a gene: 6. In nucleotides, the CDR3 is TGTGCCAGCAGTGAACTCCCGACAGGGGTTAATGAAAAACTGTTTTTT. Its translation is CASSELPTGVNEKLFF.

For the CDR3, the DNA is TGTGCCAGCAGTCCTTTAGAGGTCTATGGCTACACCTTC. Protein: CASSPLEVYGYTF. The V and J genes are TRBV28 and TRBJ1-2; no firm D call. V dropped 5 bases and J dropped 4 bases, with 11 bases sitting between them. CDR3 length: 13 residues. Germline CDR1 and CDR2: MDHEN and SYDVKM.

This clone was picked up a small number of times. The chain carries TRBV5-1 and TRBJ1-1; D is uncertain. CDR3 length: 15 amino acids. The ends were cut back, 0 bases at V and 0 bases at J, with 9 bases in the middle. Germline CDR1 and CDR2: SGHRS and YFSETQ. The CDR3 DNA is TGCGCCAGCAGCTTGGACAGCTCCATGAACACTGAAGCTTTCTTT. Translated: CASSLDSSMNTEAFF.

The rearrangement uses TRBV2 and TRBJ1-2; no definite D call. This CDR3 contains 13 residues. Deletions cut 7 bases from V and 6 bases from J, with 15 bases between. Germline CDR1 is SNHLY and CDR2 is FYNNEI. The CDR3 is CASMRSLRDGYTF. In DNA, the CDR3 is TGTGCCAGCATGAGGTCATTGAGAGATGGCTACACCTTC.

CDR3 nucleotides: TGTGCCAGCAGTGAATACGGGACAATCCACTTT. Translation gives CASSEYGTIHF. This sequence joins TRBV25-1 and TRBJ1-6; maybe TRBD1 (6 bases). The CDR3 has 11 amino acids. From germline, CDR1 is MGHDK and CDR2 SYGVNS. Trimming pared 0 bases from V and 17 bases from J, leaving 8 bases between.

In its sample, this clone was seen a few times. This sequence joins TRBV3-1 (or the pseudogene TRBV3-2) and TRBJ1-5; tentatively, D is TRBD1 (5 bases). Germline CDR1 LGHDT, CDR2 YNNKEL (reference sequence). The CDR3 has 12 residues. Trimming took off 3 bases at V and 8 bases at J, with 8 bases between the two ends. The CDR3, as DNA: TGTGCCAGCAGCCAGGAGGGGAAGCCCCAGCATTTT. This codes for CASSQEGKPQHF.

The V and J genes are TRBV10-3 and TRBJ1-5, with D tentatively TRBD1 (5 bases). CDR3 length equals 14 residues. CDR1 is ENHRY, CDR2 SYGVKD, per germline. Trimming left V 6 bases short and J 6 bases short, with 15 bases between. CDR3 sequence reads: CAIRDNQWGQPQHF. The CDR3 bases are TGTGCCATCAGGGACAATCAGTGGGGTCAGCCCCAGCATTTT.

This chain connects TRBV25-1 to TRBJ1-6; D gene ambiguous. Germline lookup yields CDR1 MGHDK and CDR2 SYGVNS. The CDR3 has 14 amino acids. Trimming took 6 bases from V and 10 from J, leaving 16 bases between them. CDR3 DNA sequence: TGTGCCAGCAGACACCCCCTTGGAGGGTCACCCCTCCACTTT. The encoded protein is CASRHPLGGSPLHF.

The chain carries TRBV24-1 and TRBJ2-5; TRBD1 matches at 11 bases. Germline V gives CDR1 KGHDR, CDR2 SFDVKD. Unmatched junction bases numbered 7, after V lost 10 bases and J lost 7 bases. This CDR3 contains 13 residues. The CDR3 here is CATGGTGGGTQYF. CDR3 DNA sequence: TGTGCCACAGGAGGGACAGGGGGGGGGACCCAGTACTTC.

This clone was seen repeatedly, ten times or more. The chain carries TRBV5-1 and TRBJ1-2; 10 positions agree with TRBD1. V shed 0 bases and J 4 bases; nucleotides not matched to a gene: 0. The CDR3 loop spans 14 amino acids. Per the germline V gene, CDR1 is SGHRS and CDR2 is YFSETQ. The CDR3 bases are TGCGCCAGCAGCTTGGGGGACAGGGGCTATGGCTACACCTTC. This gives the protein CASSLGDRGYGYTF. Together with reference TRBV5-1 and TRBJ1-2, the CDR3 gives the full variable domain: KAGVTQTPRYLIKTRGQQVTLSCSPISGHRSVSWYQQTPGQGLQFLFEYFSETQRNKGNFPGRFSGRQFSNSRSEMNVSTLELGDSALYLCASSLGDRGYGYTFGSGTRLTVV.

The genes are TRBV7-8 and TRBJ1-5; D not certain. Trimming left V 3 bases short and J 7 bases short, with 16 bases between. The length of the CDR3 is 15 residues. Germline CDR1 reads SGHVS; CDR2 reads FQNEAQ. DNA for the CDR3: TGTGCCAGCAGCTTCGATCAGAGTGGGCGCCAGCCCCAGCATTTT. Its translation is CASSFDQSGRQPQHF.

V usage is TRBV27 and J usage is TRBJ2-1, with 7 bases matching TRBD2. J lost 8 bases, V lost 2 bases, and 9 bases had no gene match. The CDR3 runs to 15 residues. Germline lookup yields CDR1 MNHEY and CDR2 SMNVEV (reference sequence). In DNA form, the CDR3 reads TGTGCCAGCAGTTTAGGCGGGACTATACCCCATGAGCAGTTCTTC. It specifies CASSLGGTIPHEQFF.